This T cell receptor beta chain was recovered during a study of vaccination and CD4 T cells after COVID-19. Study summary: Four females and six males made up the convalescents, with two Hispanic.

Note on this clonotype: Its antigen is unknown.

Treatment reported: roughly 11-day PBMC culture with coronavirus spike peptide pools or control peptides (ViraFEST assay). This CDR3 has 14 amino acids. The V gene's germline CDR1 is SNHLY and CDR2 FYNNEI. V was shortened by 7 bases and J by 0 bases, with 13 bases between the two germline ends. The Oncomine TCR Beta short-read assay sequenced DNA from cultured CD4+ T cells. TCRdb re-analysed the PCR reads in MiXCR, keeping a single row per CDR3 protein. The sample carries approximately 17,000 distinct CDR3 sequences, roughly 56% recorded once. Sequenced sample: CD4+ T cells from blood, cultured in vitro. This rearrangement joins TRBV2 to TRBJ2-7, with D tentatively TRBD1 or TRBD2 (5 bases each). The receptor's source is a human donor who had recovered from COVID-19. CDR3 sequence: CASMGPRSSYEQYF. The CDR3 DNA reads TGTGCCAGCATGGGACCCAGGAGCTCCTACGAGCAGTACTTC. Based on the CDR3 plus reference TRBV2 and TRBJ2-7, the full variable domain is EPEVTQTPSHQVTQMGQEVILRCVPISNHLYFYWYRQILGQKVEFLVSFYNNEISEKSEIFDDQFSVERPDGSNFTLKIRSTKLEDSAMYFCASMGPRSSYEQYFGPGTRLTVT.